Presented here are 14 T cell receptor beta chains from one specimen sequenced in a study of CXCR3-negative and CXCR3-positive naive CD8 T cells. The antigens of these receptors remain unknown. Study-level results: Hydrophobicity was higher for TRB CDR3s found in CXCR3-positive naive cells than in CXCR3-negative naive cells.

Researchers prepared the TRB cDNA libraries using 5' RACE with UMI labels. Using the 5' RACE reads, TCRdb records one entry per CDR3 protein without DNA. Recorded for this sample: about 70,000 distinct CDR3 sequences. The sequenced sample was naive CXCR3+ CD8+ T cells from blood. The sample's subset: CD45RO-CCR7+CD27+CD95- naive CD8+ T cells expressing CXCR3 (TNR3+). These receptors came from a human donor in good health. Some clones in this sample may be carry-over from other donors' samples.

This sequence joins TRBV12-3 or TRBV12-4 and TRBJ2-4; the D gene TCRdb calls, TRBD2, cannot be checked with no DNA. The CDR3 length is 14 residues. This CDR3 is CASSVVAGVDIQYF.

The chain employs TRBV7-3 and TRBJ1-1. CDR1 and CDR2 (germline): SGHTA, FQGTGA. The CDR3 totals 22 residues. Here the CDR3 reads CASSLGRFFPPNGQRRGTEAFF.

The gene calls are TRBV7-9 and TRBJ1-5; TCRdb designates TRBD1, a call that cannot be tested without DNA. The CDR3 consists of 16 residues. Germline values: CDR1 SEHNR, CDR2 FQNEAQ (reference sequence). CDR3 protein: CASSTETDPSNQPQHF.

J is TRBJ2-3 and V is TRBV10-1. Germline CDR1 is WNHNN and CDR2 is SYGVQD (reference sequence). This CDR3 is 16 amino acids long. The CDR3 spells CASSERQTTSTDTQYF.

The J gene is TRBJ2-7, the V gene TRBV4-2. This CDR3 has 16 amino acids. The germline V gene encodes CDR1 LGHNA and CDR2 YNFKEQ. This chain's CDR3 is CASSHEWASRTYEQYF.

The chain links TRBV28 to TRBJ2-7; TCRdb returns TRBD1, unconfirmable since there is no DNA. Germline V CDR1 and CDR2: MDHEN, SYDVKM. The CDR3 extends over 15 amino acids. CDR3 sequence reads: CASSPRDRRYYEQYF. Full variable domain (rest looked up from reference TRBV28 and TRBJ2-7): DVKVTQSSRYLVKRTGEKVFLECVQDMDHENMFWYRQDPGLGLRLIYFSYDVKMKEKGDIPEGYSVSREKKERFSLILESASTNQTSMYLCASSPRDRRYYEQYFGPGTRLTVT.

The rearrangement links TRBV12-3 or TRBV12-4 to TRBJ2-1; the TRBD1 assignment by TCRdb is unverifiable without DNA. There are 16 residues in the CDR3. CDR3 sequence reads: CASTLRLRGADNEQFF.

The chain has TRBV19 and TRBJ2-5; TCRdb reports TRBD1, a call that lacks DNA to check it against. Germline CDR1 is LNHDA and CDR2 is SQIVND (reference sequence). The CDR3 has 12 residues. CDR3: CASTGVEETQYF.

V and J are TRBV6-5 and TRBJ2-6. CDR3 length equals 15 residues. Germline V gene sequence: CDR1 MNHEY, CDR2 SVGAGI. CDR3 sequence: CASSLQISGANVLTF.

This chain joins TRBV7-2 and TRBJ2-3; TCRdb calls TRBD2, which cannot be checked without DNA. Germline loops: CDR1 SGHTA, CDR2 FQGNSA. The length of the CDR3 is 20 residues. The CDR3 is CASSTWGLADPNSAADTQYF. Complete variable domain (other parts from reference TRBV7-2 and TRBJ2-3): GAGVSQSPSNKVTEKGKDVELRCDPISGHTALYWYRQSLGQGLEFLIYFQGNSAPDKSGLPSDRFSAERTGGSVSTLTIQRTQQEDSAVYLCASSTWGLADPNSAADTQYFGPGTRLTVL.

The V gene is TRBV10-3, the J gene TRBJ1-4. The CDR3 has 16 residues. Germline assignment: CDR1 ENHRY and CDR2 SYGVKD. The CDR3 sequence: CAISVSDSPTNEKLFF.

The chain uses TRBV20-1 and TRBJ2-1; with no DNA, the TCRdb D assignment of TRBD1 cannot be verified. Germline assignment: CDR1 DFQATT and CDR2 SNEGSKA (reference sequence). The CDR3 totals 14 residues. The CDR3 here is CSARDRRGGNEQFF.

The rearrangement links TRBV12-3 or TRBV12-4 to TRBJ2-1; TCRdb lists TRBD2, though no DNA is available to test this call. The CDR3 spans 12 residues. The CDR3 spells CASSPRAVEQFF.

The genes are TRBV29-1 and TRBJ2-7; TCRdb's D gene call, TRBD2, goes unchecked for lack of DNA. The V gene's germline CDR1 is SQVTM and CDR2 ANQGSEA. This CDR3 has 13 amino acids. This chain's CDR3 is CSVQGFLPREQYF.